The following is a T cell receptor (beta chain) sequence with its context. The antigen remains undetermined. The data were taken from a study of T cell responses to AZD1222 COVID-19 vaccine. Assay used: immunoSEQ multiplex PCR; TCRdb lists only in-frame clones, some missing. The repertoire has 140,000 to 150,000 clones, just over 90% of them found once; the top ten carry around 2.8%. Overall study findings and caveats: Females made up more of the donors, who were largely white British, and clonal diversity may have come out too low.

The clonotype comes from an adult in good health. The material sequenced was peripheral blood, taken on day 0 of MenACWY control vaccination.

CDR3 loop: CASSYGSSEQYF. CDR3 bases: TGTGCCAGCAGTTATGGGAGCAGCGAGCAGTACTTC. The J gene is TRBJ2-7, the V gene TRBV27; D is possibly TRBD2 (5 bases). The CDR3 loop spans 12 amino acids. Looked up from germline, CDR1 is MNHEY and CDR2 is SMNVEV (reference sequence). V lost 4 bases to trimming and J lost 6 bases, with 10 bases between them.